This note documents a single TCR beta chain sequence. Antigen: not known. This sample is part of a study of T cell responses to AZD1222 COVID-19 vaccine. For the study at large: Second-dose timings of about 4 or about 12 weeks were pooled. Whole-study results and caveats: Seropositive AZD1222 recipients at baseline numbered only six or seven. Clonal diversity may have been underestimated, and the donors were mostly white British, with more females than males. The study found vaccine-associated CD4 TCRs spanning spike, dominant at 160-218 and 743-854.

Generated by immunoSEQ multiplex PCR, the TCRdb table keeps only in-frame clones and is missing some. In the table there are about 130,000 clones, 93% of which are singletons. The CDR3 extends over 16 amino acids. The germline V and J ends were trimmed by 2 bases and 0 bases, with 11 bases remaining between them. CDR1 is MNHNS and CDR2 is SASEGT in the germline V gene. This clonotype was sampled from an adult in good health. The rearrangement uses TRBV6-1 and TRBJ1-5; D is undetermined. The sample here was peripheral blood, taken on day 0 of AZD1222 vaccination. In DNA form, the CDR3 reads TGTGCCAGCAGTGAATTCTTTCGATCTAGCAATCAGCCCCAGCATTTT. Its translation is CASSEFFRSSNQPQHF.